Included here is one T cell receptor beta chain sequence, with context. Its antigen is not identified. This sample is part of a study of cytomegalovirus exposure and HLA in healthy donors. This CDR3 is 16 amino acids long. The V segment lost 4 bases and the J segment 3 bases; nucleotides outside the gene matches: 9. Per germline, CDR1 MNHEY and CDR2 SVGAGI. It was with 60 Vbeta and 13 Jbeta primers that the PCR ran. Only in-frame clones appear in the TCRdb table, and some are missing; sequencing was by immunoSEQ multiplex PCR. The profile shows 100,000 to 150,000 clones, 74% of them singletons. The study, taken as a whole, reports: Within an earlier analysis, most TCR beta V segments proved productive either about 87% or about 30% of the time. It has been reported that TCR beta sequences accurately predicted the HLA-A and HLA-B alleles of most subjects.

Sequencing was performed on PBMCs. This receptor was identified in a man aged 40-49 years in good health and CMV-seropositive. The gene calls are TRBV6-5 and TRBJ1-2; 9 bases are a match to TRBD1. This chain's CDR3 is CASSSKLDRGDYGYTF. The CDR3 nucleotides are TGTGCCAGCAGTTCTAAATTGGACAGGGGCGACTATGGCTACACCTTC.